The 26 T cell receptor beta chains listed next were all sequenced from one sample in a study of radiotherapy plus CTLA-4 blockade in lung cancer. Profiling relied on immunoSEQ multiplex PCR, and the TCRdb table lists in-frame clones only, not all of them. The profile shows more than 75,000 clones, about three quarters of them singletons. Material: peripheral blood, obtained from a patient treated with radiotherapy plus ipilimumab. These receptors were taken from a human donor with non-small cell lung cancer that progressed on radiotherapy plus ipilimumab.

The rearrangement uses TRBV4-1 and TRBJ1-2, with a possible D match to TRBD1 (5 bases). V was cut by 7 bases and J by 4 bases, with 19 bases left in between. CDR3 length: 15 amino acids. CDR1 and CDR2 from the germline V gene are MGHRA and YSYEKL. Here the CDR3 DNA reads TGCGCCAGCACCCGTATGCTCGGGGGTGGCTATGGCTACACCTTC. Translation: CASTRMLGGGYGYTF.

The V gene is TRBV6-6, the J gene TRBJ1-1; 9 bases agree with TRBD1. From germline, CDR1 is MNHNY and CDR2 SVGAGI (reference sequence). CDR3 length equals 16 residues. With V trimmed by 2 bases and J by 7 bases, 11 bases remained unmatched. CDR3 region: CASSYHPGTGNGEAFF. CDR3 nucleotide sequence: TGTGCCAGCAGTTACCACCCCGGGACAGGGAACGGTGAAGCTTTCTTT.

In its sample, this clone was seen a few times. The gene calls are TRBV5-4 and TRBJ2-3; 9 bases match TRBD2. Germline lookup yields CDR1 SGHNT and CDR2 YYREEE (reference sequence). V lost 2 bases, J lost 6 bases, and 4 bases stayed unmatched. The CDR3 spans 14 residues. The CDR3 DNA sequence: TGTGCCAGCAGCTTAGCGGGGGGCGGGGATACGCAGTATTTT. Amino acid sequence: CASSLAGGGDTQYF.

The chain uses TRBV7-3 and TRBJ2-2; D may be TRBD1 (5 bases). Trimming removed 5 bases from V and 4 bases from J, with 17 bases in between. This CDR3 has 16 amino acids. Germline V gives CDR1 SGHTA, CDR2 FQGTGA. DNA for the CDR3: TGTGCCAGCAGCCGACTCGCCACAGGCGCCACCGGGGAGCTGTTTTTT. Protein sequence: CASSRLATGATGELFF.

Comments on this clone: The sample carries other DNA sequences with the same CDR3. This chain links TRBV11-1 with TRBJ2-7; D is unresolved. The CDR3 has 14 residues. Trimming cost V 4 bases and J 3 bases, with 13 bases left between them. The germline gives CDR1 SGHAT, CDR2 FQDESV (reference sequence). The CDR3 is CASSYSQEYYEQYF. The CDR3 DNA sequence: TGTGCCAGCAGCTACTCACAAGAATACTACGAGCAGTACTTC.

The chain links TRBV11-3 to TRBJ1-1, with a weak D call TRBD1 (5 bases). This CDR3 is 14 amino acids long. Germline CDR1 reads SGHNT; CDR2 reads YENEEA. Deletions cut 3 bases from V and 2 bases from J, with 10 bases between. The CDR3 DNA sequence: TGTGCCAGCAGCTTGGACGGGACCAACACTGAAGCTTTCTTT. Protein sequence: CASSLDGTNTEAFF.

The CDR3 loop is CASSSGGTPIWYF. The CDR3 nucleotides read TGTGCCAGCAGCTCGGGCGGGACACCCATCTGGTACTTC. The genes are TRBV5-4 and TRBJ2-7; D is possibly TRBD1 or TRBD2 (6 bases each). V lost 3 bases and J 12 bases, leaving 19 bases between the germline ends. The CDR3 contains 13 residues. The germline gives CDR1 SGHNT, CDR2 YYREEE (reference sequence). The variable domain in full, with the rest retrieved from reference TRBV5-4 and TRBJ2-7, is ETGVTQSPTHLIKTRGQQVTLRCSSQSGHNTVSWYQQALGQGPQFIFQYYREEENGRGNFPPRFSGLQFPNYSSELNVNALELDDSALYLCASSSGGTPIWYFGPGTRLTVT.

This chain links TRBV5-1 with TRBJ1-1, with 8 bases fitting TRBD1. J was trimmed by 3 bases and V by 3 bases; bases with no gene match: 10. Germline CDR1 and CDR2: SGHRS and YFSETQ. The CDR3 is 16 residues long. The CDR3 region is CASSSTGAGRHTEAFF. CDR3 nucleotide sequence: TGCGCCAGCAGCTCGACAGGGGCCGGGAGGCACACTGAAGCTTTCTTT. The full variable domain, in which reference TRBV5-1 and TRBJ1-1 provide the parts outside the CDR3, is KAGVTQTPRYLIKTRGQQVTLSCSPISGHRSVSWYQQTPGQGLQFLFEYFSETQRNKGNFPGRFSGRQFSNSRSEMNVSTLELGDSALYLCASSSTGAGRHTEAFFGQGTRLTVV.

The rearrangement links TRBV4-2 to TRBJ2-1, with D unclear. CDR3 length: 17 residues. Germline V gives CDR1 LGHNA, CDR2 YNFKEQ. Trimming removed 0 bases from V and 0 bases from J, with 12 bases in between. The CDR3 loop reads CASSQDQPRTSYNEQFF. The CDR3 coding sequence is TGTGCCAGCAGCCAAGATCAACCCAGGACCTCCTACAATGAGCAGTTCTTC.

This clone was counted only a few times. One junction end does not reproduce the germline sequence, and a read error may be involved. The rearrangement links TRBV6-1 to TRBJ1-2, with D perhaps TRBD1 (5 bases). The V gene's germline CDR1 is MNHNS and CDR2 SASEGT. The CDR3 has 14 residues. CDR3 in DNA: TGTGCCATCAGTGCAATCAGGGCTGAACATGGCTACACCTTC. It specifies CAISAIRAEHGYTF.

CDR3 bases: TGTGCCAGTAGGTCGTTTGGACTAGCGGGAGGCAACAATGAGCAGTTCTTC. It translates to CASRSFGLAGGNNEQFF. The genes are TRBV19 and TRBJ2-1, with TRBD2 matching over 14 bases. V gave up 6 bases and J gave up 5 bases; unmatched junction bases: 9. In germline, CDR1 is LNHDA, CDR2 SQIVND (reference sequence). This CDR3 region has 17 residues.

V is TRBV27 and J is TRBJ1-1; possibly TRBD1 for D (5 bases). In germline, CDR1 is MNHEY, CDR2 SMNVEV (reference sequence). Between the trimmed V and J ends, which lost 7 bases and 3 bases, there was a span of 9 bases. The CDR3 extends over 12 amino acids. The CDR3 sequence: CASTWGYTEAFF. As DNA, the CDR3 is TGTGCCAGCACCTGGGGGTACACTGAAGCTTTCTTT.

This clone has a handful of counts. The chain employs TRBV2 and TRBJ1-4, with 8 bases fitting TRBD1. This CDR3 is 12 amino acids long. Germline CDR1 is SNHLY and CDR2 is FYNNEI. Trimming cost V 11 bases and J 7 bases; bases outside gene matches: 6. CDR3 nucleotides: TGTGCCGGCCGCGACAGGGGTGAAAAACTGTTTTTT. Translation: CAGRDRGEKLFF.

The J gene is TRBJ2-1, the V gene TRBV2; D may correspond to TRBD1 or TRBD2 (7 bases each). This CDR3 contains 15 residues. The V gene lost 6 bases and the J gene lost 9 bases, with 21 bases spanning the gap. The germline V gene has CDR1 SNHLY and CDR2 FYNNEI. CDR3 protein: CASRLLTGTGGEQFF. CDR3 sequence (DNA): TGTGCCAGCAGACTATTGACAGGGACGGGGGGTGAGCAGTTCTTC. Complete variable domain (other parts from reference TRBV2 and TRBJ2-1): EPEVTQTPSHQVTQMGQEVILRCVPISNHLYFYWYRQILGQKVEFLVSFYNNEISEKSEIFDDQFSVERPDGSNFTLKIRSTKLEDSAMYFCASRLLTGTGGEQFFGPGTRLTVL.

The V and J genes are TRBV9 and TRBJ2-7, with 7 bases identical to TRBD1. Trimming took 4 bases from V and 5 from J; bases not matched to a gene: 9. Germline CDR1 is SGDLS and CDR2 is YYNGEE. This CDR3 is built from 14 residues. CDR3 nucleotide sequence: TGTGCCAGCAGCCCCGGGACAGACCTAAACGAGCAGTACTTC. This translates into CASSPGTDLNEQYF.

The gene calls are TRBV5-1 and TRBJ2-1; D is uncertain. This CDR3 has 18 amino acids. The V end lost 0 bases, the J end lost 2 bases, and 18 bases lay between the germline ends. CDR1 is SGHRS and CDR2 is YFSETQ in the germline V gene. The CDR3 nucleotides are TGCGCCAGCAGCTTGGCCTTAAGCCGAGTTGGAACCTACAATGAGCAGTTCTTC. Its protein is CASSLALSRVGTYNEQFF.

This sequence joins TRBV2 and TRBJ2-3; TRBD2 matches 8 bases. With 0 bases clipped from V and 1 base from J, the junction kept 12 bases outside the gene matches. Germline values: CDR1 SNHLY, CDR2 FYNNEI. The CDR3 has 19 residues. The CDR3 DNA follows: TGTGCCAGCAGTGAAGCCTCTTGGAGTACTAGCGGCCGCACAGATACGCAGTATTTT. Protein: CASSEASWSTSGRTDTQYF.

J is TRBJ2-2 and V is TRBV29-1; 9 bases match TRBD2. V shed 1 base, J shed 4 bases, and the junction held 4 bases outside the gene matches. The CDR3 runs 15 residues. CDR1 and CDR2 (germline): SQVTM, ANQGSEA. CDR3 DNA sequence: TGCAGCGTTGAAGGGGGACTAGCTGGCACCGGGGAGCTGTTTTTT. Translating gives CSVEGGLAGTGELFF.

This clone has a single count. The CDR3 loop is CASSLGPSSGNTIYF. CDR3 bases: TGTGCCAGCAGTCTGGGACCCAGCTCTGGAAACACCATATATTTT. The chain is built from TRBV6-1 and TRBJ1-3; D is possibly TRBD1 (5 bases). Germline values: CDR1 MNHNS, CDR2 SASEGT. The CDR3 length is 15 residues. Trimming stripped 5 bases from V and 0 bases from J, with 11 bases between.

This chain joins TRBV6-5 and TRBJ2-3; 8 positions agree with TRBD1. V trimming: 6 bases; J trimming: 4 bases; junction bases outside the gene matches: 9. The CDR3 loop spans 15 amino acids. In germline, CDR1 is MNHEY, CDR2 SVGAGI. The CDR3 loop is CASSFLGTGSDTQYF. CDR3 sequence (DNA): TGTGCCAGCAGCTTCTTAGGGACAGGTTCAGATACGCAGTATTTT.

The chain links TRBV5-6 to TRBJ1-1; no reliable D call. CDR3 length equals 15 residues. V was cut by 4 bases and J by 0 bases, with 13 bases left in between. Germline loops: CDR1 SGHDT, CDR2 YYEEEE. CDR3 amino acids: CASSGIEQLNTEAFF. The CDR3 DNA reads TGTGCCAGCAGCGGAATCGAACAGCTGAACACTGAAGCTTTCTTT.

The V call is TRBV28, the J call TRBJ1-3; D is unresolved. Trimming stripped 6 bases from V and 0 bases from J, with 24 bases between. CDR1 is MDHEN, CDR2 SYDVKM, per germline. The CDR3 is made up of 19 amino acids. The CDR3 spells CASSPFGGSFRSSGNTIYF. The CDR3 DNA reads TGTGCCAGCAGCCCCTTCGGCGGCTCGTTCAGGAGCTCTGGAAACACCATATATTTT.

V and J are TRBV30 and TRBJ1-6; D is possibly TRBD1 (5 bases). Germline CDR1 is GTSNPN and CDR2 is SVGIG (reference sequence). The CDR3 is made up of 14 amino acids. The V end lost 0 bases, the J end lost 5 bases, and 8 bases lay between the germline ends. The CDR3 DNA is TGTGCCTGGAGTGTTCAGGGAAATAATTCACCCCTCCACTTT. The encoded protein is CAWSVQGNNSPLHF.

This clone showed up just a few times. The CDR3 here is CASRLGTGQLETQYF. The CDR3 DNA reads TGTGCCAGCAGGCTCGGGACAGGCCAGTTGGAGACCCAGTACTTC. This sequence joins TRBV6-6 and TRBJ2-5, with 8 positions matching TRBD1. CDR1 MNHNY and CDR2 SVGAGI come from the germline V gene (reference sequence). V dropped 6 bases and J dropped 5; count of bases not matched to a gene: 11. The CDR3 extends over 15 amino acids.

A single count supports this clone. An end of the junction differs from the germline gene, which may be a read error. CDR3 coding DNA: TGTGCCAGCAGCTTAAAAATGGATCTTCGCTTC. Its translation is CASSLKMDLRF. The chain carries TRBV7-9 and TRBJ2-7; D is unresolved. The CDR3 consists of 11 residues. The germline V gene encodes CDR1 SEHNR and CDR2 FQNEAQ (reference sequence).

This clone was detected only a few times. The chain uses TRBV9 and TRBJ2-2; perhaps TRBD1 as D (5 bases). This CDR3 has 15 residues. Trimming removed 0 bases from V and 1 base from J, with 7 bases in between. Germline loops: CDR1 SGDLS, CDR2 YYNGEE. CDR3 sequence reads: CASSVVQGNTGELFF. The CDR3 DNA is TGTGCCAGCAGCGTAGTGCAGGGGAACACCGGGGAGCTGTTTTTT. The variable domain in full, completed from reference TRBV9 and TRBJ2-2, reads DSGVTQTPKHLITATGQRVTLRCSPRSGDLSVYWYQQSLDQGLQFLIQYYNGEERAKGNILERFSAQQFPDLHSELNLSSLELGDSALYFCASSVVQGNTGELFFGEGSRLTVL.